One and the same sample provided the 22 T cell receptor beta chains below, sequenced in a study of Tregs in tolerant kidney transplant recipients. Recipients received nonmyeloablative bone marrow transplants from related graft donors, with transient mixed chimerism. The data were produced by immunoSEQ multiplex PCR, yet TCRdb's version contains in-frame clones alone and is incomplete. The data show more than 70,000 clones, more than 85% seen once. The sample here was CD4+ T cells from blood (PBMCs), taken 24 months after the transplant. The receptors were gathered from a human patient who received a combined kidney and bone marrow transplant. Part of the T cell pool may stem from the graft donor.

The V call is TRBV29-1, the J call TRBJ2-7; 10 bases fit TRBD2. V gave up 7 bases and J gave up 2 bases; unmatched junction bases: 5. The CDR3 spans 13 residues. CDR1 and CDR2 (germline): SQVTM, ANQGSEA. CDR3 bases: TGCAGCGCCGTAGCGGGAGGAACCTACGAGCAGTACTTC. This gives the protein CSAVAGGTYEQYF.

This chain joins TRBV10-3 and TRBJ2-7, with 9 bases identical to TRBD1. V lost 4 bases to trimming and J lost 0 bases; unmatched junction nucleotides: 4. The CDR3 runs to 15 residues. CDR1 and CDR2 from the germline V gene are ENHRY and SYGVKD. As DNA, the CDR3 is TGTGCCATCAGTGGTCGGACAGGGGTCTCCTACGAGCAGTACTTC. Residues: CAISGRTGVSYEQYF.

This clone was seen more than once but under ten times. The CDR3 protein is CASSYAGAGEQYF. The CDR3 nucleotides are TGTGCCAGCAGTTACGCGGGGGCTGGAGAGCAGTACTTC. The V gene is TRBV6-5, the J gene TRBJ2-7; D perhaps matches TRBD2 (7 bases). This CDR3 contains 13 residues. V gave up 2 bases and J gave up 7 bases, with 12 bases separating them. Germline V gene sequence: CDR1 MNHEY, CDR2 SVGAGI.

The V and J genes are TRBV30 and TRBJ2-6; D remains ambiguous. Germline V gene lookup returns CDR1 GTSNPN and CDR2 SVGIG (reference sequence). The CDR3 spans 15 residues. V was clipped by 2 bases and J by 0 bases, with 8 bases between them. The CDR3 loop reads CAWSRDASGANVLTF. DNA for the CDR3: TGTGCCTGGAGTAGAGATGCCTCTGGGGCCAACGTCCTGACTTTC. Looking up the rest from reference TRBV30 and TRBJ2-6 gives the full variable domain: SQTIHQWPATLVQPVGSPLSLECTVEGTSNPNLYWYRQAAGRGLQLLFYSVGIGQISSEVPQNLSASRPQDRQFILSSKKLLLSDSGFYLCAWSRDASGANVLTFGAGSRLTVL.

The genes are TRBV29-1 and TRBJ2-3; 10 bases are a match to TRBD2. The CDR3 length is 16 residues. With V trimmed by 2 bases and J by 5 bases, 10 bases remained unmatched. Germline CDR1 and CDR2: SQVTM and ANQGSEA. The DNA of the CDR3 is TGCAGCGTTGAAAGTATGGTAGCGGGGGGTAAAGATACGCAGTATTTT. It translates to CSVESMVAGGKDTQYF.

This chain uses TRBV5-4 with TRBJ2-5; TRBD1 aligns across 8 bases. CDR1 and CDR2 from the germline V gene are SGHNT and YYREEE (reference sequence). The CDR3 is 17 residues long. The ends lost 2 bases at V and 6 bases at J; junction bases unmatched: 15. Written as DNA, the CDR3 is TGTGCCAGCAGCTTTGAAGGCGGCAGGGGGCCTCGGCAGACCCAGTACTTC. Its protein is CASSFEGGRGPRQTQYF.

The rearrangement joins TRBV29-1 to TRBJ2-5; 10 positions match TRBD1. Matching the DNA end better, TRBJ2-7 makes the J call doubtful. This CDR3 is 12 amino acids long. Looked up from germline, CDR1 is SQVTM and CDR2 is ANQGSEA. The CDR3 reads CSVRTGGGEQYF. The CDR3 DNA follows: TGCAGCGTTAGGACAGGGGGAGGCGAGCAGTACTTC.

The chain couples TRBV9 to TRBJ2-2, with D possibly being TRBD1 (5 bases). Germline values: CDR1 SGDLS, CDR2 YYNGEE. V dropped 0 bases and J dropped 4 bases, with 10 bases sitting between them. The CDR3 totals 15 residues. The CDR3 loop reads CASSVVGVGTGELFF. DNA of the CDR3: TGTGCCAGCAGCGTAGTAGGGGTTGGCACCGGGGAGCTGTTTTTT.

This clone was detected only once. The chain links TRBV7-7 to TRBJ2-2; possibly TRBD1 for D (6 bases). Germline CDR1 reads SSHAT; CDR2 reads FNYEAQ (reference sequence). The CDR3 extends over 14 amino acids. V was pared by 6 bases and J by 4 bases, with 12 bases between. The CDR3 coding sequence is TGTGCCAGCAGTTACACAGGGAGCACCGGGGAGCTGTTTTTT. Amino acid sequence: CASSYTGSTGELFF.

The genes are TRBV7-2 and TRBJ2-3; 9 positions agree with TRBD2. The germline CDR1 and CDR2 sequences are SGHTA and FQGNSA. The CDR3 spans 16 residues. Trimming at V came to 7 bases and at J to 3 bases, leaving 11 bases not matched to a gene. The CDR3 loop is CASTYVSGRGTDTQYF. The CDR3 DNA sequence: TGTGCCAGCACTTACGTTAGCGGGAGAGGTACAGATACGCAGTATTTT.

The J gene is TRBJ1-2, the V gene TRBV7-9, with a possible D match to TRBD1 (5 bases). The germline V and J ends were trimmed by 4 bases and 7 bases, with 13 bases remaining between them. Germline V gene sequence: CDR1 SEHNR, CDR2 FQNEAQ (reference sequence). CDR3 length: 13 amino acids. DNA of the CDR3: TGTGCCAGCAGCTCCCCAGGGTTAGGTGGCTACACCTTC. This gives the protein CASSSPGLGGYTF. Variable domain in full (rest from reference TRBV7-9 and TRBJ1-2): DTGVSQNPRHKITKRGQNVTFRCDPISEHNRLYWYRQTLGQGPEFLTYFQNEAQLEKSRLLSDRFSAERPKGSFSTLEIQRTEQGDSAMYLCASSSPGLGGYTFGSGTRLTVV.

V and J are TRBV5-6 and TRBJ1-1; D is undetermined. There are 17 residues in the CDR3. Germline loops: CDR1 SGHDT, CDR2 YYEEEE. Trimming shortened V by 6 bases and J by 1 base, and 22 bases separated the two germline ends. The CDR3 DNA is TGTGCCAGCACCACCTTGGAGGGCTTCGCCCCGAACACTGAAGCTTTCTTT. This encodes CASTTLEGFAPNTEAFF.

This clone was detected only once. This sequence joins TRBV19 and TRBJ1-4, with D possibly matching TRBD1 (6 bases). Trimming took off 1 base at V and 5 bases at J, with 14 bases between the two ends. Germline V lookup: CDR1 LNHDA, CDR2 SQIVND (reference sequence). The CDR3 is 16 residues long. This CDR3 is CASSIAADRLNEKLFF. The CDR3 nucleotides are TGTGCCAGTAGTATAGCGGCGGACAGACTAAATGAAAAACTGTTTTTT.

The chain recombines TRBV19 with TRBJ1-5; the D is unclear. The CDR3 is 15 residues long. Trimming stripped 4 bases from V and 2 bases from J, with 12 bases between. The germline gives CDR1 LNHDA, CDR2 SQIVND (reference sequence). The CDR3 spells CASSTPGFGNQPQHF. CDR3 coding DNA: TGTGCCAGTAGTACCCCCGGGTTTGGCAATCAGCCCCAGCATTTT.

The V gene is TRBV2, the J gene TRBJ2-3; TRBD2 matches at 8 bases. CDR3 length: 15 residues. J gave up 2 bases and V 4 bases, and 5 bases lay outside the gene matches. Germline CDR1 is SNHLY and CDR2 is FYNNEI. The CDR3 region has the DNA TGTGCCAGCAGTGGGGAGCGGGGGAACACAGATACGCAGTATTTT. Its translation: CASSGERGNTDTQYF.

Details on this clone: Compared with germline, one end of the junction differs, possibly owing to a read error. The chain combines TRBV10-3 with TRBJ1-2, with TRBD1 as a possible D gene (6 bases). The germline CDR1 and CDR2 sequences are ENHRY and SYGVKD. The CDR3 is 16 residues long. The CDR3 here is CAISESTVKMAGAPSF. The DNA for the CDR3 is TGTGCCATCAGTGAGTCGACCGTTAAGATGGCAGGGGCGCCTTCTTTC.

J is TRBJ1-1 and V is TRBV7-9; D gene unclear. Looked up from germline, CDR1 is SEHNR and CDR2 is FQNEAQ (reference sequence). V lost 6 bases to trimming and J lost 8 bases, with 13 bases between them. The length of the CDR3 is 12 residues. The CDR3: CASRLDGFEAFF. CDR3 bases: TGTGCCAGCAGACTAGACGGTTTCGAAGCTTTCTTT.

A note on this clone: The junction does not match germline at one end; this may be a read error. The chain is built from TRBV7-2 and TRBJ2-2; 8 nucleotides line up with TRBD2. Germline CDR1 and CDR2: SGHTA and FQGNSA. There are 14 residues in the CDR3. In DNA, the CDR3 is TGTGCCAGCAGCCTAGCAGCGGGGGCCGGGGAGCTGTTTTTT. This codes for CASSLAAGAGELFF.

This clone was found a few times. CDR3 DNA: TGCAGCGTTGAAGTTGGGACAGGGTGGCCTTACGAGCAGTACTTC. This gives the protein CSVEVGTGWPYEQYF. The rearrangement joins TRBV29-1 to TRBJ2-7; TRBD1 matches at 9 bases. Germline V gene data show CDR1 as SQVTM and CDR2 as ANQGSEA. Trimming took 1 base from V and 4 from J; bases not matched to a gene: 8. CDR3 length: 15 residues.

This chain connects TRBV29-1 to TRBJ1-2; 10 nucleotides line up with TRBD1. The CDR3 runs 13 residues. With V trimmed by 6 bases and J by 5 bases, 6 bases remained unmatched. Germline V gives CDR1 SQVTM, CDR2 ANQGSEA. CDR3 protein: CSVETGGRYGYTF. DNA for the CDR3: TGCAGCGTCGAGACAGGGGGCCGGTATGGCTACACCTTC.

This clone was seen more than once but under ten times. The chain has TRBV5-5 and TRBJ1-2; 9 bases fit TRBD1. V lost 0 bases and J lost 5; bases outside the gene matches: 11. The CDR3 is 17 residues long. Germline CDR1 reads SGHKS; CDR2 reads YYEKEE (reference sequence). CDR3 sequence: CASSLGAGTGLWYGYTF. In nucleotides, the CDR3 is TGTGCCAGCAGCTTGGGAGCCGGGACAGGGTTGTGGTATGGCTACACCTTC.

A note on this clone: Additional DNA sequences in this sample encode the identical CDR3. The CDR3 loop reads CASSRGQGKNNSPLHF. CDR3 coding DNA: TGTGCCAGCAGCAGGGGACAGGGAAAAAATAATTCCCCCCTCCACTTT. This chain connects TRBV21-1 to TRBJ1-6; TRBD1, the table's D call, lacks a check against the DNA. TRBV21-1 is a documented pseudogene. CDR3 length: 16 amino acids.